The present T cell receptor beta chain was sequenced within a study of HIV-infected patients and healthy controls. Points from the study as a whole: Eight alpha and eight beta V genes differed significantly in mean usage between HIV-infected patients and controls.

This clonotype is medium-sized within its sample. Antigen unknown. cDNA was made from approximately 500 ng RNA using alpha and beta constant primers. Alpha and beta chain libraries were made separately by chain-specific third strand synthesis with multiplexing indices. A short first PCR added P5 and P7 adapter elements and a second index. TCRdb called the 5' RACE reads again in MiXCR, with one record for every CDR3 protein. The table has about 15,000 distinct CDR3 sequences, around 5.5% seen once. Germline assignment: CDR1 DFQATT and CDR2 SNEGSKA (reference sequence). V gave up 5 bases and J gave up 2 bases; unmatched junction bases: 16. This CDR3 region has 17 residues. Whole blood was used without fractionation, so all unsorted peripheral T cells were included.

This chain connects TRBV20-1 to TRBJ2-3; 7 positions match TRBD2. Input material: blood. The TCR sequence derives from an adult in good health. The CDR3 nucleotides are TGCAGTGCTGGATCTCCCTCTGGCGGGGGAAACACAGATACGCAGTATTTT. Translated: CSAGSPSGGGNTDTQYF.